This T cell receptor (beta chain) was sequenced in a study of T cell responses to AZD1222 COVID-19 vaccine. Study-level points and caveats: Regions 160-218 and 743-854 dominated among vaccine-associated CD4 TCRs spanning spike. Only a handful of AZD1222 recipients were seropositive at baseline.

Assay used: immunoSEQ multiplex PCR; TCRdb lists only in-frame clones, some missing. The sample shows approximately 68,000 clones, about 91% of them seen only once. Regarding this clone: Its antigen is unknown.

This sequence was found in an adult in good health. The sequencing used peripheral blood, collected on day 0 of AZD1222 vaccination.

CDR3 loop: CASSPRTGTNTEAFF. CDR3 DNA sequence: TGTGCCAGCAGCCCCCGGACAGGGACGAACACTGAAGCTTTCTTT. The chain employs TRBV7-2 and TRBJ1-1; TRBD1 aligns across 8 bases. With V trimmed by 5 bases and J by 1 base, 6 bases remained unmatched. Germline values: CDR1 SGHTA, CDR2 FQGNSA. The CDR3 has 15 amino acids.